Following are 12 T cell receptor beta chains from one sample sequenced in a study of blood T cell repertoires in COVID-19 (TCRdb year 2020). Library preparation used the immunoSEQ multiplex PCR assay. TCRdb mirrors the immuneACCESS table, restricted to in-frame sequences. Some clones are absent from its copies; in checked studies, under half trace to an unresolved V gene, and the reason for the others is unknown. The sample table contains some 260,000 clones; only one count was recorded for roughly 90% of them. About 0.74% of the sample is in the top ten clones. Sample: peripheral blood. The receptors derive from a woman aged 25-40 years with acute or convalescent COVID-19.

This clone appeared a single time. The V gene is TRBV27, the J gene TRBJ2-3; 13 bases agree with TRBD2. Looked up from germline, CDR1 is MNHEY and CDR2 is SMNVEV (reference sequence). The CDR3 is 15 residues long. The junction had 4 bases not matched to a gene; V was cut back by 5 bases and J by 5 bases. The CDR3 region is CASSATSGGGDTQYF. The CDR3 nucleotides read TGTGCCAGCAGTGCTACTAGCGGGGGGGGAGATACGCAGTATTTT.

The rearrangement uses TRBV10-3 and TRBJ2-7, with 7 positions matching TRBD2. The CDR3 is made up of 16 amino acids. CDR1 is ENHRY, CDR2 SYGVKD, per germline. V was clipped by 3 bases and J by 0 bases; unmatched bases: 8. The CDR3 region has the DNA TGTGCCATCAGTGATTCCATGAGCGGGACCTCCTACGAGCAGTACTTC. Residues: CAISDSMSGTSYEQYF.

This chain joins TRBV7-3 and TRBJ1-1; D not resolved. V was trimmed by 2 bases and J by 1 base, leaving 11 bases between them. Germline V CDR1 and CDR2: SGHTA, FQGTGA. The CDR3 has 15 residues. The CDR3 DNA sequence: TGTGCCAGCAGCTTACCATACGGAGGGAACACTGAAGCTTTCTTT. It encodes CASSLPYGGNTEAFF. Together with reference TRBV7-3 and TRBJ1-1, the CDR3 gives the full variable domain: GAGVSQTPSNKVTEKGKYVELRCDPISGHTALYWYRQSLGQGPEFLIYFQGTGAADDSGLPNDRFFAVRPEGSVSTLKIQRTERGDSAVYLCASSLPYGGNTEAFFGQGTRLTVV.

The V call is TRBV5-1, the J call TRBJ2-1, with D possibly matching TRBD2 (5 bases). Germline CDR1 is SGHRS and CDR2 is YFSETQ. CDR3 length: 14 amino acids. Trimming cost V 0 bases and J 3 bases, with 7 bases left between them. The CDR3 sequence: CASSLGRDYNEQFF. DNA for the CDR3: TGCGCCAGCAGCTTGGGACGGGACTACAATGAGCAGTTCTTC.

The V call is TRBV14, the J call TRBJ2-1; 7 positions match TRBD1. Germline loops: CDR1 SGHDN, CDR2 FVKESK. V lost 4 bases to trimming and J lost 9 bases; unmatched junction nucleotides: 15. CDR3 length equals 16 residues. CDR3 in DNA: TGTGCCAGCAGCCTTTTAACAGGGGCTCGGGGTGGTGAGCAGTTCTTC. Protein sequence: CASSLLTGARGGEQFF.

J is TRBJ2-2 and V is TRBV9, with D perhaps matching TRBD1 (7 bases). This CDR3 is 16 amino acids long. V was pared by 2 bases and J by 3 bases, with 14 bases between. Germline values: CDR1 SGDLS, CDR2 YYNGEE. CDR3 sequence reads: CASSVAGGPDTGELFF. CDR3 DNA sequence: TGTGCCAGCAGCGTTGCAGGGGGGCCGGACACCGGGGAGCTGTTTTTT. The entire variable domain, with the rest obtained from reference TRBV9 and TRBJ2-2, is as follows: DSGVTQTPKHLITATGQRVTLRCSPRSGDLSVYWYQQSLDQGLQFLIQYYNGEERAKGNILERFSAQQFPDLHSELNLSSLELGDSALYFCASSVAGGPDTGELFFGEGSRLTVL.

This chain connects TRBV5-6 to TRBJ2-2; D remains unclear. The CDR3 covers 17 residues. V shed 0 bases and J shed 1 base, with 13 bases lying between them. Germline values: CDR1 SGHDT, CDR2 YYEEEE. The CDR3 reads CASSLVSSMRNTGELFF. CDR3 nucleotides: TGTGCCAGCAGCTTGGTCTCTTCGATGAGGAACACCGGGGAGCTGTTTTTT.

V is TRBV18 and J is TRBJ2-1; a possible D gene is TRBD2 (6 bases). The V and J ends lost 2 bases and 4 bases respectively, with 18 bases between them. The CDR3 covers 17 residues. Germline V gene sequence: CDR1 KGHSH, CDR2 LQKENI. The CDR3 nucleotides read TGTGCCAGCTCACCATTTAGTAGCGGAACCCTATACAATGAGCAGTTCTTC. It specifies CASSPFSSGTLYNEQFF.

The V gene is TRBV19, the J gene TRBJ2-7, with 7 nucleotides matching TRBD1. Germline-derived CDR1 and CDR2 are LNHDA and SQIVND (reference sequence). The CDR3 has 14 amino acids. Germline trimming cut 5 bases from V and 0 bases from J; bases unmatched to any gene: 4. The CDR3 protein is CASSARDSSYEQYF. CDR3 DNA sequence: TGTGCCAGTAGTGCCAGGGACAGCTCCTACGAGCAGTACTTC.

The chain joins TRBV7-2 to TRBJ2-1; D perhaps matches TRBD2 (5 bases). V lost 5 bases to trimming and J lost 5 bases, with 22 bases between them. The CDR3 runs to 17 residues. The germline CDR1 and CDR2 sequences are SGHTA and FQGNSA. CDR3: CASSHPEDGNTDNEQFF. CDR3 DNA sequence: TGTGCCAGCAGCCACCCGGAGGACGGGAACACTGACAATGAGCAGTTCTTC. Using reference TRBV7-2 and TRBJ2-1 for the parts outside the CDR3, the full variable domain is GAGVSQSPSNKVTEKGKDVELRCDPISGHTALYWYRQSLGQGLEFLIYFQGNSAPDKSGLPSDRFSAERTGGSVSTLTIQRTQQEDSAVYLCASSHPEDGNTDNEQFFGPGTRLTVL.

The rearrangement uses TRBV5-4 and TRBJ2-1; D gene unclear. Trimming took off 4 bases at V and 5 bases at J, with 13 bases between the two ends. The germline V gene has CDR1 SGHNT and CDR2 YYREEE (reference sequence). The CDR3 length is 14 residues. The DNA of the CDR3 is TGTGCCAGCAGCCACAAAACAGTGAACAATGAGCAGTTCTTC. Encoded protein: CASSHKTVNNEQFF.

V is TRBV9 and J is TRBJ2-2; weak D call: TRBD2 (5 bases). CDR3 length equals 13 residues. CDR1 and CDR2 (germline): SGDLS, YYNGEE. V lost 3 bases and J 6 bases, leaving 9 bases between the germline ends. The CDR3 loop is CASSALGPGELFF. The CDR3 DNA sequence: TGTGCCAGCAGCGCACTAGGCCCCGGGGAGCTGTTTTTT.